There are a few counts of the clone carrying this T cell receptor (beta chain). Antigen unknown. TCRdb recomputed calls from the 5' RACE reads with MiXCR, one row per CDR3 protein. The data contain around 250,000 distinct CDR3 sequences, 8% to 10% of them singletons. The data were obtained in a study of T-cell memory formation after mild COVID-19. Whole-study results and caveats: Whereas later expanders leaned CD4+, clones contracting day 15 to 85 showed a balanced CD4/CD8 makeup.

Source material: PBMCs or a T cell subset sorted from them (not recorded which). The origin of this receptor is a man in his late teens or twenties who had mild COVID-19 (a few samples of this study predate the infection). Cell type and time point are not known.

The CDR3 sequence is CASSDTGWNSPLHF. The DNA for the CDR3 is TGTGCCAGCAGTGACACAGGGTGGAATTCACCCCTCCACTTT. This chain connects TRBV6-1 to TRBJ1-6, with TRBD1 as a possible D gene (6 bases). CDR1 MNHNS and CDR2 SASEGT come from the germline V gene. V was pared by 3 bases and J by 7 bases, with 10 bases between. The CDR3 covers 14 residues.